This passage covers 26 T cell receptor beta chains from one sample sequenced in a study of T cell changes during pregnancy in multiple sclerosis. Produced via immunoSEQ multiplex PCR; TCRdb's table is partial and in-frame only. The data hold around 36,000 clones, with 80% to 95% observed a single time. Sequencing used CD8+ T cells from peripheral blood mononuclear cells, obtained in the first trimester of pregnancy. These receptors were obtained from a female donor with multiple sclerosis, enrolled in a pregnancy study.

A single count supports this clone. The V call is TRBV5-1, the J call TRBJ2-7; TRBD1 agrees at 10 bases. V dropped 4 bases and J dropped 3; count of bases not matched to a gene: 7. Germline CDR1 and CDR2: SGHRS and YFSETQ. The CDR3 is made up of 15 amino acids. The CDR3 is CASSTYGTGDYEQYF. The DNA of the CDR3 is TGCGCCAGCAGCACATACGGGACAGGGGACTACGAGCAGTACTTC.

The chain has TRBV21-1 and TRBJ1-1. TRBV21-1 is a recognized pseudogene. This CDR3 has 16 amino acids. CDR3 coding DNA: TGTGCCAGCAGCAAAGAGGGTCAGAGGGAGGGGGCTGAAGCTTTCTTT. Residues: CASSKEGQREGAEAFF.

This clone was seen more than once but under ten times. The chain combines TRBV4-1 with TRBJ2-1, with TRBD1 as a possible D gene (6 bases). This CDR3 is 17 amino acids long. Per germline, CDR1 MGHRA and CDR2 YSYEKL. V lost 0 bases, J lost 3 bases, and 15 bases lay in between. The CDR3 reads CASSQDRETGNYNEQFF. The CDR3 DNA sequence: TGCGCCAGCAGCCAAGATCGAGAGACAGGTAACTACAATGAGCAGTTCTTC.

The chain couples TRBV27 to TRBJ2-1, with TRBD1 matching over 7 bases. The CDR3 covers 18 residues. J gave up 4 bases and V 3 bases, and 15 bases lay outside the gene matches. Germline assignment: CDR1 MNHEY and CDR2 SMNVEV (reference sequence). In nucleotides, the CDR3 is TGTGCCAGCAGTTTCCGCGGACCCCCTCAGGGGGAATACAATGAGCAGTTCTTC. Translating gives CASSFRGPPQGEYNEQFF.

The rearrangement joins TRBV7-6 to TRBJ2-3; 7 bases match TRBD2. Germline CDR1 SGHVS, CDR2 FNYEAQ. The CDR3 spans 14 residues. V lost 3 bases, J lost 4 bases, and 4 bases stayed unmatched. CDR3 DNA sequence: TGTGCCAGCAGCTTTGGCGGGGGAGCAGATACGCAGTATTTT. Translated, it gives CASSFGGGADTQYF. The full variable domain, with the rest looked up from reference TRBV7-6 and TRBJ2-3, is GAGVSQSPRYKVTKRGQDVALRCDPISGHVSLYWYRQALGQGPEFLTYFNYEAQQDKSGLPNDRFSAERPEGSISTLTIQRTEQRDSAMYRCASSFGGGADTQYFGPGTRLTVL.

The genes are TRBV11-2 and TRBJ1-5, with 9 bases identical to TRBD1. With V trimmed by 1 base and J by 7 bases, 5 bases remained unmatched. This CDR3 region has 15 residues. Germline-derived CDR1 and CDR2 are SGHAT and FQNNGV. CDR3 DNA: TGTGCCAGCAGCTTAGGAACAGGGGGCCGGCAGCCCCAGCATTTT. Its translation: CASSLGTGGRQPQHF.

The chain joins TRBV6-5 to TRBJ2-1; TRBD1 matches 7 bases. CDR3 size: 14 residues. With 6 bases clipped from V and 7 bases from J, the junction kept 9 bases outside the gene matches. The V gene's germline CDR1 is MNHEY and CDR2 SVGAGI. Here the CDR3 reads CASSKRGRGNEQFF. CDR3 bases: TGTGCCAGCAGCAAGAGGGGGCGCGGAAATGAGCAGTTCTTC.

This chain connects TRBV7-9 to TRBJ2-7; 8 nucleotides align to TRBD1. CDR1 is SEHNR and CDR2 is FQNEAQ in the germline V gene (reference sequence). The CDR3 runs 18 residues. Trimming removed 3 bases from V and 2 bases from J; junction bases left unmatched: 15. The CDR3 here is CASSLGGQGLVPAYEQYF. In DNA, the CDR3 is TGTGCCAGCAGCTTGGGCGGACAGGGACTGGTTCCCGCCTACGAGCAGTACTTC.

This chain uses TRBV11-2 with TRBJ1-6; D not resolved. The germline gives CDR1 SGHAT, CDR2 FQNNGV. V was pared by 0 bases and J by 13 bases, with 19 bases between. The CDR3 covers 16 residues. The CDR3 DNA reads as TGTGCCAGCAGCTTAGAGTCGGGTTGGGTCCTTCACCCCCTCCACTTT. This codes for CASSLESGWVLHPLHF.

The rearrangement uses TRBV19 and TRBJ1-1; D unclear. V lost 3 bases and J 0 bases, leaving 11 bases between the germline ends. Germline V lookup: CDR1 LNHDA, CDR2 SQIVND (reference sequence). The CDR3 totals 15 residues. Written as DNA, the CDR3 is TGTGCCAGTAGTATCGCTGGGGAGATGAACACTGAAGCTTTCTTT. Protein sequence: CASSIAGEMNTEAFF.

The chain couples TRBV5-1 to TRBJ2-3; 10 nucleotides agree with TRBD2. V shed 1 base and J 1 base; nucleotides not matched to a gene: 6. This CDR3 region has 17 residues. Germline values: CDR1 SGHRS, CDR2 YFSETQ. CDR3 region: CASSLFPSGGGTDTQYF. In DNA, the CDR3 is TGCGCCAGCAGCTTGTTCCCTAGCGGGGGCGGCACAGATACGCAGTATTTT.

This clone was seen just once. The chain links TRBV5-1 to TRBJ1-3; 8 nucleotides align to TRBD1. Germline V gene sequence: CDR1 SGHRS, CDR2 YFSETQ. The CDR3 sequence is 15 residues long. V was pared by 2 bases and J by 2 bases, with 3 bases of the junction left unmatched. CDR3 DNA: TGCGCCAGCAGCTTAAGGACAGGGACTGGAAACACCATATATTTT. Residues: CASSLRTGTGNTIYF.

V gene TRBV9 combines with J gene TRBJ2-3, with D possibly being TRBD2 (7 bases). V lost 3 bases and J 2 bases, leaving 16 bases between the germline ends. The germline V gene encodes CDR1 SGDLS and CDR2 YYNGEE. The length of the CDR3 is 16 residues. The CDR3 sequence is CASSAPRGAVTDTQYF. The CDR3 bases are TGTGCCAGCAGCGCTCCCCGGGGGGCGGTCACAGATACGCAGTATTTT.

V gene TRBV7-3 combines with J gene TRBJ2-7; 7 bases match TRBD2. The ends lost 0 bases at V and 2 bases at J; junction bases unmatched: 4. Germline V lookup: CDR1 SGHTA, CDR2 FQGTGA. The CDR3 covers 15 residues. Written as DNA, the CDR3 is TGTGCCAGCAGCTTAACCGCGGGGGAGACCTACGAGCAGTACTTC. Its protein product is CASSLTAGETYEQYF.

The chain employs TRBV9 and TRBJ2-5; a possible D gene is TRBD2 (5 bases). Germline V gene data show CDR1 as SGDLS and CDR2 as YYNGEE. Trimming shortened V by 4 bases and J by 2 bases, and 9 bases separated the two germline ends. The CDR3 runs to 13 residues. Here the CDR3 DNA reads TGTGCCAGCAGCCCCGGGGAACAAGAGACCCAGTACTTC. It codes for CASSPGEQETQYF.

This chain links TRBV2 with TRBJ1-1, with D uncertain. The CDR3 consists of 18 residues. Germline CDR1 and CDR2: SNHLY and FYNNEI. Trimming removed 6 bases at V and 0 bases at J, with 23 bases between. The CDR3 region is CASRAEALHLLMNTEAFF. The CDR3 bases are TGTGCCAGCAGGGCTGAGGCCCTTCACCTACTCATGAACACTGAAGCTTTCTTT. Complete variable domain (other parts from reference TRBV2 and TRBJ1-1): EPEVTQTPSHQVTQMGQEVILRCVPISNHLYFYWYRQILGQKVEFLVSFYNNEISEKSEIFDDQFSVERPDGSNFTLKIRSTKLEDSAMYFCASRAEALHLLMNTEAFFGQGTRLTVV.

The CDR3 is CASSVGRPHSNQPQHF. The DNA for the CDR3 is TGTGCCAGCAGCGTAGGGCGGCCTCATAGCAATCAGCCCCAGCATTTT. The V and J genes are TRBV9 and TRBJ1-5; D gene unclear. Trimming pared 0 bases from V and 0 bases from J, leaving 10 bases between. This CDR3 region has 16 residues. The germline V gene has CDR1 SGDLS and CDR2 YYNGEE.

In DNA, the CDR3 is TGTGCCAGCAGCCCCGGGACAGGGGCCTATGGCTACACCTTC. It codes for CASSPGTGAYGYTF. V gene TRBV5-6 combines with J gene TRBJ1-2, with TRBD1 matching 10 bases. The junction had 4 bases not matched to a gene; V was cut back by 4 bases and J by 4 bases. This CDR3 contains 14 residues. The V gene's germline CDR1 is SGHDT and CDR2 YYEEEE.

The chain joins TRBV7-9 to TRBJ2-7; a possible D gene is TRBD1 (6 bases). CDR3 length: 13 amino acids. Trimming left V 2 bases short and J 6 bases short, with 11 bases between. Germline V gene data show CDR1 as SEHNR and CDR2 as FQNEAQ (reference sequence). Here the CDR3 reads CASSLQGMGEQYF. The CDR3 DNA reads as TGTGCCAGCAGCTTACAGGGGATGGGCGAGCAGTACTTC.

This clone was observed a single time. The chain employs TRBV7-9 and TRBJ1-2; D perhaps matches TRBD1 (5 bases). Germline CDR1 SEHNR, CDR2 FQNEAQ (reference sequence). Trimming left V 6 bases short and J 4 bases short, with 12 bases between. This CDR3 has 13 residues. CDR3 protein: CASSLYRSYGYTF. The CDR3 nucleotides read TGTGCCAGCAGTCTCTACAGGAGCTATGGCTACACCTTC.

V usage is TRBV7-6 and J usage is TRBJ2-1; weak D call: TRBD2 (5 bases). The CDR3 is made up of 17 amino acids. The germline gives CDR1 SGHVS, CDR2 FNYEAQ. Between the trimmed V and J ends, which lost 4 bases and 0 bases, there was a span of 16 bases. For the CDR3, the DNA is TGTGCCAGCAGCTCCAGTGCGGGTTTTAACTCCTACAATGAGCAGTTCTTC. Protein sequence: CASSSSAGFNSYNEQFF. The complete variable domain, with remaining parts taken from reference TRBV7-6 and TRBJ2-1, reads GAGVSQSPRYKVTKRGQDVALRCDPISGHVSLYWYRQALGQGPEFLTYFNYEAQQDKSGLPNDRFSAERPEGSISTLTIQRTEQRDSAMYRCASSSSAGFNSYNEQFFGPGTRLTVL.

This clone was seen a single time. The gene calls are TRBV19 and TRBJ1-5; 9 positions agree with TRBD1. The V segment lost 4 bases and the J segment 6 bases; nucleotides outside the gene matches: 13. The CDR3 covers 17 residues. Per the germline V gene, CDR1 is LNHDA and CDR2 is SQIVND (reference sequence). CDR3 region: CASSTQETGGFGQPQHF. In DNA form, the CDR3 reads TGTGCCAGTAGTACCCAAGAAACAGGGGGCTTCGGTCAGCCCCAGCATTTT.

This rearrangement joins TRBV11-2 to TRBJ1-5; D ambiguous. Trimming left V 5 bases short and J 0 bases short, with 5 bases between. CDR3 length equals 13 residues. Germline lookup yields CDR1 SGHAT and CDR2 FQNNGV. The CDR3 reads CASSTDSNQPQHF. For the CDR3, the DNA is TGTGCCAGCAGCACAGATAGCAATCAGCCCCAGCATTTT.

The chain carries TRBV19 and TRBJ2-2; tentative D call: TRBD2 (6 bases). This CDR3 contains 16 residues. V lost 5 bases, J lost 2 bases, and 15 bases lay in between. Germline V gene lookup returns CDR1 LNHDA and CDR2 SQIVND (reference sequence). The chain's CDR3 is CASSPRLERNTGELFF. CDR3 in DNA: TGTGCCAGTAGTCCACGACTAGAAAGAAACACCGGGGAGCTGTTTTTT.

This clone occurred a few times. The CDR3 DNA reads as TGTGCCAGCAGTGAAGTTATCTCTGGGGCCAACGTCCTGACTTTC. Amino acid sequence: CASSEVISGANVLTF. The gene calls are TRBV2 and TRBJ2-6; D is undetermined. Trimming stripped 1 base from V and 0 bases from J, with 4 bases between. CDR3 length: 15 amino acids. Germline CDR1 SNHLY, CDR2 FYNNEI.

The CDR3, as DNA: TGTGCCTGGAGTATCGGTAACACTGAAGCTTTCTTT. The encoded protein is CAWSIGNTEAFF. The chain recombines TRBV30 with TRBJ1-1; no firm D call. The CDR3 totals 12 residues. Germline CDR1 is GTSNPN and CDR2 is SVGIG (reference sequence). V dropped 2 bases and J dropped 2 bases, with 6 bases sitting between them.